The source of this TCR beta chain is a study of blood T cells in healthy people across ages. Germline V gene lookup returns CDR1 SGHTA and CDR2 FQGNSA. The CDR3 loop spans 14 amino acids. The ends were cut back, 5 bases at V and 5 bases at J, with 10 bases in the middle. PCR was performed a second time for about 7 to 11 cycles using a sample-barcoded 5' primer and a J-beta primer mix. TCRdb reprocessed the 5' RACE reads with MiXCR, giving one entry per CDR3 protein. The repertoire consists of about 680,000 distinct CDR3 sequences, with around 48% occurring once and the leading ten covering around a third.

J is TRBJ1-6 and V is TRBV7-2; D perhaps matches TRBD1 (6 bases). Material: blood. The source is a woman aged 55-70 years in good health. As DNA, the CDR3 is TGTGCCAGCAGCCGGGGGCCCGATAATTCACCCCTCCACTTT. It yields the protein CASSRGPDNSPLHF.